The 6 T cell receptor beta chains below were found in one sample sequenced in a study of T cell responses to AZD1222 COVID-19 vaccine. Measured with immunoSEQ multiplex PCR; TCRdb has only the in-frame clones, and not every one. The sample has about 130,000 clones; around 90% are singletons. This specimen consisted of peripheral blood, obtained on day 0 of AZD1222 vaccination. These receptor sequences come from an adult in good health.

The chain is built from TRBV25-1 and TRBJ1-6, with a possible D match to TRBD1 (5 bases). The germline V and J ends were trimmed by 8 bases and 8 bases, with 19 bases remaining between them. This CDR3 is 15 amino acids long. Germline assignment: CDR1 MGHDK and CDR2 SYGVNS. DNA of the CDR3: TGTGCCAGCCGACCGCCGGGACGGATTGATTCACCCCTCCACTTT. It codes for CASRPPGRIDSPLHF.

The rearrangement joins TRBV28 to TRBJ2-1; TRBD2 aligns across 7 bases. This CDR3 is built from 15 residues. The V gene end was trimmed by 2 bases and the J gene end by 5 bases; junction bases not matched to a gene: 6. Germline assignment: CDR1 MDHEN and CDR2 SYDVKM. The CDR3 coding sequence is TGTGCCAGCAGTTTAGGGCTAGCGGAGAACAATGAGCAGTTCTTC. Translated, it gives CASSLGLAENNEQFF.

The rearrangement joins TRBV28 to TRBJ1-4; D gene ambiguous. The germline CDR1 and CDR2 sequences are MDHEN and SYDVKM. Between the trimmed V and J ends, which lost 6 bases and 5 bases, there was a span of 7 bases. CDR3 size: 12 residues. The CDR3 is CASSQLNEKLFF. CDR3 in DNA: TGTGCCAGCAGCCAGCTGAATGAAAAACTGTTTTTT.

V and J are TRBV28 and TRBJ1-6; the D gene is possibly TRBD1 (6 bases). The CDR3 has 14 residues. The V end lost 6 bases, the J end lost 8 bases, and 14 bases lay between the germline ends. The germline V gene encodes CDR1 MDHEN and CDR2 SYDVKM. CDR3: CASRRQVGDSPLHF. The CDR3 DNA is TGTGCCAGCAGACGACAGGTCGGGGATTCACCCCTCCACTTT.

The chain carries TRBV14 and TRBJ1-1, with TRBD1 as a possible D gene (6 bases). There are 14 residues in the CDR3. V was pared by 6 bases and J by 1 base, with 12 bases between. Looked up from germline, CDR1 is SGHDN and CDR2 is FVKESK. The CDR3, as DNA: TGTGCCAGCAGTCGGGGCAGGGGGAACACTGAAGCTTTCTTT. Translating gives CASSRGRGNTEAFF.

This chain uses TRBV13 with TRBJ2-3; possibly TRBD2 for D (5 bases). Germline CDR1 PRHDT, CDR2 FYEKMQ (reference sequence). Deletions cut 0 bases from V and 5 bases from J, with 12 bases between. This CDR3 contains 15 residues. CDR3: CASSLGFGGGDTQYF. The CDR3 nucleotides are TGTGCCAGCAGCTTAGGTTTTGGAGGCGGAGATACGCAGTATTTT.